This TCR beta chain was observed in a study of blood T cell repertoires in COVID-19. Study context: Material from acute and convalescent COVID-19 was sourced from the United States, Italy and Spain. T cells, B-cell-depleted T cells, or PBMCs provided the cDNA or gDNA that served as material.

Per germline, CDR1 MNHNS and CDR2 SASEGT. V lost 1 base and J lost 1; bases outside the gene matches: 5. This CDR3 has 16 residues. As handled by the study authors: Using reference gene primer amplification, nucleated cell counts were estimated. The repertoire was sequenced with immunoSEQ multiplex PCR; TCRdb's copy has only in-frame clones and lacks some. That table is the source of V, J and clone size, and D and trimming were worked out from the DNA. Among about 250,000 clones, around 88% were seen once, and the ten largest hold over 1.2%. This clone was seen just once. Material for sequencing was peripheral blood. The receptor comes from a man aged 80 or over with acute or convalescent COVID-19. V is TRBV6-1 and J is TRBJ2-3, with 7 bases fitting TRBD2. The CDR3 here is CASSEGGGGGTDTQYF. The CDR3 DNA is TGTGCCAGCAGTGAAGGGGGGGGAGGGGGCACAGATACGCAGTATTTT.